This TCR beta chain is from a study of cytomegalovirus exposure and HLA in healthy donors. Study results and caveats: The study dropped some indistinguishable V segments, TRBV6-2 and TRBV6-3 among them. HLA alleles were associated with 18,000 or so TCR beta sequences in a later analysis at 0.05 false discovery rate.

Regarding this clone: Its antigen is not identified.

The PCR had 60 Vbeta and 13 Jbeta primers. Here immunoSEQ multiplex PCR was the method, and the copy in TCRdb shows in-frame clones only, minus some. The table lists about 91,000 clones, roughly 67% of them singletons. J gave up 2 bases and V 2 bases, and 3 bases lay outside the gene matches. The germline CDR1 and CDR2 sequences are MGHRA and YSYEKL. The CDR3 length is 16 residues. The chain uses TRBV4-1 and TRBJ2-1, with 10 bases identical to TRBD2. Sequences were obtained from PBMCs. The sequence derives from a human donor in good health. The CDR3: CASSQLLAGAYNEQFF. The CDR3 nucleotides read TGCGCCAGCAGCCAACTCCTAGCGGGGGCCTACAATGAGCAGTTCTTC.